The 27 T cell receptor beta chains given below trace back to one sample, sequenced in a study of blood T cell repertoires in COVID-19 (dated by TCRdb to the early 2020s). To prepare the library, the immunoSEQ multiplex PCR assay was applied. As stored in TCRdb, this immuneACCESS dataset retains in-frame rearrangements with V and J assigned. A fraction of the clones does not appear; measured against another copy, unresolved V genes explain less than half of the discrepancy, and the remainder lacks a known reason. The sample records some 170,000 clones, over 85% of which are singletons. Over 15% of the sample comes from the top ten. The sequenced sample was peripheral blood. The receptors shown here come from a man aged 60 to 69 with active or convalescent COVID-19.

V gene TRBV5-1 combines with J gene TRBJ2-5; 12 nucleotides agree with TRBD2. Germline V gene data show CDR1 as SGHRS and CDR2 as YFSETQ. This CDR3 has 16 residues. V dropped 5 bases and J dropped 2; count of bases not matched to a gene: 7. In DNA, the CDR3 is TGCGCCAGCAGAGAGACTAGCGGGGGCCTACAAGAGACCCAGTACTTC. Translating gives CASRETSGGLQETQYF. Full variable domain (missing parts from reference TRBV5-1 and TRBJ2-5): KAGVTQTPRYLIKTRGQQVTLSCSPISGHRSVSWYQQTPGQGLQFLFEYFSETQRNKGNFPGRFSGRQFSNSRSEMNVSTLELGDSALYLCASRETSGGLQETQYFGPGTRLLVL.

Ten or more counts support this clone. V and J are TRBV21-1 and TRBJ1-1; the table's D call TRBD1 went unverified against the DNA. TRBV21-1 is marked as a pseudogene. This CDR3 is built from 12 residues. CDR3 sequence: CASSSPSGEAFF. CDR3 sequence (DNA): TGTGCCAGCAGCAGTCCGTCAGGTGAAGCTTTCTTT.

This clone showed up just once. The chain employs TRBV19 and TRBJ2-7, with D possibly TRBD1 on 5 matching bases. Germline CDR1 and CDR2: LNHDA and SQIVND (reference sequence). Trimming removed 4 bases at V and 3 bases at J, with 10 bases between. The CDR3 has 13 amino acids. CDR3 sequence (DNA): TGTGCCAGTAGTACGACAGAGAACTACGAGCAGTACTTC. Translation gives CASSTTENYEQYF.

The chain couples TRBV15 to TRBJ2-7, with D unresolved. Trimming stripped 5 bases from V and 1 base from J, with 9 bases between. Germline V CDR1 and CDR2: LNHNV, YYDKDF (reference sequence). The CDR3 has 13 amino acids. CDR3 bases: TGTGCCACCAGCGTTGTTCGTTCCTACGAGCAGTACTTC. Residues: CATSVVRSYEQYF.

This clone was detected only a few times. The V gene is TRBV10-3, the J gene TRBJ1-2; TRBD1 matches at 7 bases. CDR3 length equals 15 residues. V shed 0 bases and J 6 bases; nucleotides not matched to a gene: 7. Germline V lookup: CDR1 ENHRY, CDR2 SYGVKD. The CDR3 DNA sequence: TGTGCCATCAGTGAGTCTGAGACAGGGTGGAATGGCTACACCTTC. Its translation is CAISESETGWNGYTF.

This sequence joins TRBV10-3 and TRBJ2-7; 7 nucleotides match TRBD2. CDR1 is ENHRY and CDR2 is SYGVKD in the germline V gene. The CDR3 is 14 amino acids. Germline trimming cut 6 bases from V and 0 bases from J; bases unmatched to any gene: 5. CDR3 nucleotide sequence: TGTGCCATCAGATCTAGCGGTGACTCCTACGAGCAGTACTTC. Amino acids: CAIRSSGDSYEQYF.

The genes are TRBV7-2 and TRBJ1-2; D gene ambiguous. This CDR3 contains 14 residues. V lost 0 bases and J lost 8, with 13 bases in between. CDR1 is SGHTA, CDR2 FQGNSA, per germline. This CDR3 reads CASSLAVRSGGYTF. In nucleotides, the CDR3 is TGTGCCAGCAGCTTAGCCGTCAGGTCTGGCGGCTACACCTTC.

This clone appeared once. V and J are TRBV3-1 (or the pseudogene TRBV3-2) and TRBJ2-5; 9 bases fit TRBD2. The germline CDR1 and CDR2 sequences are LGHDT and YNNKEL (reference sequence). V dropped 0 bases and J dropped 1; count of bases not matched to a gene: 6. This CDR3 region has 17 residues. CDR3 amino acids: CASSQDRSGGPQETQYF. CDR3 nucleotides: TGTGCCAGCAGCCAAGATCGGAGCGGGGGGCCCCAAGAGACCCAGTACTTC.

J is TRBJ1-3 and V is TRBV10-3, with a possible D match to TRBD1 (5 bases). V gave up 3 bases and J gave up 3 bases, with 15 bases separating them. The CDR3 runs 16 residues. Germline V CDR1 and CDR2: ENHRY, SYGVKD. CDR3 in DNA: TGTGCCATCAGTGACGGGGGGGTCTCTGGTGGAAACACCATATATTTT. It translates to CAISDGGVSGGNTIYF.

V usage is TRBV5-1 and J usage is TRBJ2-1; 10 bases map to TRBD2. The V segment lost 3 bases and the J segment 8 bases; nucleotides outside the gene matches: 8. The CDR3 has 15 residues. Germline CDR1 is SGHRS and CDR2 is YFSETQ. CDR3 protein: CASSWASGSYDEQFF. The CDR3 region has the DNA TGCGCCAGCAGCTGGGCTAGCGGGAGTTACGATGAGCAGTTCTTC.

V and J are TRBV25-1 and TRBJ2-1; 8 nucleotides match TRBD1. The germline gives CDR1 MGHDK, CDR2 SYGVNS. After removal of 7 bases from V and 6 bases from J, the junction contained 11 bases not matched to a gene. The CDR3 is 15 residues long. CDR3 residues: CASTDLGQGSNEQFF. The CDR3 nucleotides read TGTGCCAGCACCGACCTTGGACAGGGTAGCAATGAGCAGTTCTTC.

The chain carries TRBV6-5 and TRBJ1-1; D unresolved. This CDR3 is built from 13 residues. The germline CDR1 and CDR2 sequences are MNHEY and SVGAGI. The V gene lost 5 bases and the J gene lost 0 bases, with 7 bases spanning the gap. CDR3 coding DNA: TGTGCCAGCAGTAAAATTATGAACACTGAAGCTTTCTTT. Protein: CASSKIMNTEAFF.

To note about this clone: This same CDR3 is encoded by further DNA sequences in the sample. This rearrangement joins TRBV19 to TRBJ1-5, with 10 bases fitting TRBD1. The CDR3 sequence is 14 residues long. CDR1 LNHDA and CDR2 SQIVND come from the germline V gene (reference sequence). Unmatched junction bases numbered 3, after V lost 8 bases and J lost 2 bases. In DNA, the CDR3 is TGTGCCAGTTCCGGGACAGGGGGCAATCAGCCCCAGCATTTT. It translates to CASSGTGGNQPQHF.

This chain uses TRBV29-1 with TRBJ1-1; weak D call: TRBD1 (6 bases). This CDR3 has 14 amino acids. The germline V and J ends were trimmed by 4 bases and 1 base, with 13 bases remaining between them. Germline lookup yields CDR1 SQVTM and CDR2 ANQGSEA. CDR3 nucleotides: TGCAGCGTTGCAACCGGGACAACGAACACTGAAGCTTTCTTT. It codes for CSVATGTTNTEAFF.

J is TRBJ2-7 and V is TRBV10-1, with 10 nucleotides matching TRBD1. CDR3 length equals 13 residues. Germline assignment: CDR1 WNHNN and CDR2 SYGVQD (reference sequence). With V trimmed by 6 bases and J by 5 bases, 4 bases remained unmatched. In DNA form, the CDR3 reads TGCGCCAGCAGCCGGGACAGGGGCCACGAGCAGTACTTC. Its protein product is CASSRDRGHEQYF.

This clone showed up just once. The J gene is TRBJ1-2, the V gene TRBV12-2. TRBV12-2 is classified as a pseudogene. This CDR3 region has 14 residues. The CDR3 DNA sequence: TGTGCAAGTCGCCCCACCCGGGGTCCCTATGGCTACACCTTC. It is translated as CASRPTRGPYGYTF.

CDR3 loop: CAWSVRGTGAYNEQFF. For the CDR3, the DNA is TGTGCCTGGAGTGTACGGGGGACAGGGGCGTACAATGAGCAGTTCTTC. V is TRBV30 and J is TRBJ2-1, with 10 positions matching TRBD1. The V gene's germline CDR1 is GTSNPN and CDR2 SVGIG (reference sequence). Unmatched junction bases numbered 6, after V lost 0 bases and J lost 4 bases. The CDR3 runs 16 residues. Filled out from reference TRBV30 and TRBJ2-1, the complete variable domain reads SQTIHQWPATLVQPVGSPLSLECTVEGTSNPNLYWYRQAAGRGLQLLFYSVGIGQISSEVPQNLSASRPQDRQFILSSKKLLLSDSGFYLCAWSVRGTGAYNEQFFGPGTRLTVL.

The CDR3 DNA follows: TGTGCCAGCAGCCCCAGGGGACTAGCGGGCCGCACAGATACGCAGTATTTT. Translated: CASSPRGLAGRTDTQYF. This chain joins TRBV28 and TRBJ2-3, with 12 bases identical to TRBD2. This CDR3 is 17 amino acids long. Germline lookup yields CDR1 MDHEN and CDR2 SYDVKM. Trimming cost V 6 bases and J 1 base; bases outside gene matches: 8.

The V call is TRBV6-5, the J call TRBJ1-1; 9 bases line up with TRBD1. V lost 3 bases and J lost 4; bases outside the gene matches: 3. From germline, CDR1 is MNHEY and CDR2 SVGAGI. The CDR3 totals 14 residues. The CDR3 is CASSYGTGSTEAFF. The CDR3 DNA sequence: TGTGCCAGCAGTTATGGGACAGGGTCCACTGAAGCTTTCTTT.

In its sample, this clone was seen once. The chain employs TRBV7-9 and TRBJ2-7, with a weak D call TRBD1 (5 bases). Germline loops: CDR1 SEHNR, CDR2 FQNEAQ (reference sequence). V lost 8 bases, J lost 4 bases, and 9 bases lay in between. The CDR3 spans 11 residues. CDR3 loop: CASGALYEQYF. The CDR3 coding sequence is TGTGCCAGCGGGGCGCTATACGAGCAGTACTTC.

This chain links TRBV19 with TRBJ2-7; TRBD2 agrees at 14 bases. V lost 4 bases to trimming and J lost 2 bases; unmatched junction nucleotides: 7. CDR1 and CDR2 from the germline V gene are LNHDA and SQIVND (reference sequence). There are 17 residues in the CDR3. In DNA, the CDR3 is TGTGCCAGTAGTACCGGGACTAGCGGGAGTGTGGCCTACGAGCAGTACTTC. This codes for CASSTGTSGSVAYEQYF. The full variable domain, rest sourced from reference TRBV19 and TRBJ2-7, is DGGITQSPKYLFRKEGQNVTLSCEQNLNHDAMYWYRQDPGQGLRLIYYSQIVNDFQKGDIAEGYSVSREKKESFPLTVTSAQKNPTAFYLCASSTGTSGSVAYEQYFGPGTRLTVT.

The genes are TRBV7-8 and TRBJ1-2; D might be TRBD1 (6 bases). Trimming removed 4 bases at V and 8 bases at J, with 23 bases between. CDR1 SGHVS and CDR2 FQNEAQ come from the germline V gene. The CDR3 contains 16 residues. The CDR3 DNA sequence: TGTGCCAGCAGCTCCTTCCGGGCAGGGGTCGTAGGAGGCTACACCTTC. It encodes CASSSFRAGVVGGYTF. Together with reference TRBV7-8 and TRBJ1-2, the CDR3 gives the full variable domain: GAGVSQSPRYKVAKRGQDVALRCDPISGHVSLFWYQQALGQGPEFLTYFQNEAQLDKSGLPSDRFFAERPEGSVSTLKIQRTQQEDSAVYLCASSSFRAGVVGGYTFGSGTRLTVV.

V gene TRBV11-2 combines with J gene TRBJ2-2; TRBD1 matches 8 bases. V shed 6 bases, J shed 0 bases, and the junction held 0 bases outside the gene matches. Germline-derived CDR1 and CDR2 are SGHAT and FQNNGV. CDR3 size: 14 residues. CDR3 sequence (DNA): TGTGCCAGCAGGGACAGGGCGAACACCGGGGAGCTGTTTTTT. Translated: CASRDRANTGELFF. Complete variable domain (other parts from reference TRBV11-2 and TRBJ2-2): EAGVAQSPRYKIIEKRQSVAFWCNPISGHATLYWYQQILGQGPKLLIQFQNNGVVDDSQLPKDRFSAERLKGVDSTLKIQPAKLEDSAVYLCASRDRANTGELFFGEGSRLTVL.

The chain recombines TRBV11-3 with TRBJ2-1; no firm D call. Germline V gene data show CDR1 as SGHNT and CDR2 as YENEEA. Trimming removed 3 bases at V and 2 bases at J, with 14 bases between. The CDR3 is made up of 16 amino acids. CDR3 sequence reads: CASSFYSGGTYNEQFF. In DNA, the CDR3 is TGTGCCAGCAGCTTTTATTCTGGCGGAACCTACAATGAGCAGTTCTTC.

The J gene is TRBJ1-5, the V gene TRBV19; D is unresolved. Germline CDR1 LNHDA, CDR2 SQIVND (reference sequence). This CDR3 contains 15 residues. V dropped 3 bases and J dropped 2 bases, with 11 bases sitting between them. CDR3 sequence (DNA): TGTGCCAGTAGTATCGAGGGTTTGGGCAATCAGCCCCAGCATTTT. Its translation: CASSIEGLGNQPQHF.

The chain links TRBV7-6 to TRBJ2-7, with TRBD1 matching over 9 bases. Germline CDR1 SGHVS, CDR2 FNYEAQ. The CDR3 consists of 15 residues. Trimming removed 0 bases from V and 5 bases from J; junction bases left unmatched: 5. The CDR3 reads CASSLAGTGYDEQYF. The CDR3 bases are TGTGCCAGCAGCTTAGCAGGGACAGGGTATGACGAGCAGTACTTC.

This chain uses TRBV2 with TRBJ2-3; possibly TRBD1 for D (6 bases). Trimming shortened V by 5 bases and J by 0 bases, and 9 bases separated the two germline ends. The CDR3 totals 14 residues. Germline V CDR1 and CDR2: SNHLY, FYNNEI. The chain's CDR3 is CASSTGTSTDTQYF. DNA for the CDR3: TGTGCCAGCAGTACCGGGACAAGCACAGATACGCAGTATTTT. Variable domain in full (rest from reference TRBV2 and TRBJ2-3): EPEVTQTPSHQVTQMGQEVILRCVPISNHLYFYWYRQILGQKVEFLVSFYNNEISEKSEIFDDQFSVERPDGSNFTLKIRSTKLEDSAMYFCASSTGTSTDTQYFGPGTRLTVL.